This T cell receptor beta chain originates from a study of OX40 agonist ivuxolimab in advanced cancers. Study details: Two cutaneous melanoma patients and one hepatocellular carcinoma patient, three in all, had partial responses.

This CDR3 is 15 amino acids long. The germline CDR1 and CDR2 sequences are LNHDA and SQIVND (reference sequence). Trimming removed 8 bases from V and 0 bases from J; junction bases left unmatched: 7. TCRdb's copy holds only in-frame clones and misses some; the assay was immunoSEQ multiplex PCR. The data contain about 66,000 clones, around 82% of them singletons. This clonotype was sampled from an adult with an advanced solid tumor such as melanoma, head and neck, liver or kidney cancer. The gene calls are TRBV19 and TRBJ2-1; 7 bases map to TRBD2. The input for sequencing was CD4+ or CD8+ T cells sorted from blood, taken in a trial of the OX40 agonist ivuxolimab. Written as DNA, the CDR3 is TGTGCCAGTTCGGTCGGGGGGAGCTCCTACAATGAGCAGTTCTTC. Residues: CASSVGGSSYNEQFF.